The 3 T cell receptor beta chains given below trace back to one sample, sequenced in a study of T cell responses to AZD1222 COVID-19 vaccine. Libraries were prepared by immunoSEQ multiplex PCR; TCRdb keeps only in-frame clonotypes and omits some of them. The sample gives 200,000 or so clones, 85% to 95% of which show up once; about 1% is in the top ten. Material: peripheral blood, obtained on day 0 of MenACWY control vaccination. The source of these receptors is an adult in good health.

The rearrangement joins TRBV9 to TRBJ1-2, with D possibly matching TRBD1 (5 bases). V was trimmed by 0 bases and J by 8 bases, leaving 11 bases between them. From germline, CDR1 is SGDLS and CDR2 YYNGEE. The CDR3 covers 13 residues. CDR3 amino acids: CASSVEGPGGYTF. CDR3 DNA sequence: TGTGCCAGCAGCGTAGAGGGGCCCGGGGGCTACACCTTC.

CDR3 DNA sequence: TGTGCCAGCAGTGCCGCCGGTTTCACTGAAGCTTTCTTT. Amino acid sequence: CASSAAGFTEAFF. The V call is TRBV27, the J call TRBJ1-1; D not resolved. V dropped 5 bases and J dropped 4 bases, with 11 bases sitting between them. The length of the CDR3 is 13 residues. The germline V gene has CDR1 MNHEY and CDR2 SMNVEV (reference sequence).

The gene calls are TRBV19 and TRBJ1-1, with D uncertain. V gave up 4 bases and J gave up 10 bases, with 13 bases separating them. From germline, CDR1 is LNHDA and CDR2 SQIVND (reference sequence). CDR3 size: 12 residues. The CDR3 DNA is TGTGCCAGTAGTACGTTGCAGCCCCGAGCTTTCTTT. It yields the protein CASSTLQPRAFF. Supplemented by reference TRBV19 and TRBJ1-1, the full variable domain reads DGGITQSPKYLFRKEGQNVTLSCEQNLNHDAMYWYRQDPGQGLRLIYYSQIVNDFQKGDIAEGYSVSREKKESFPLTVTSAQKNPTAFYLCASSTLQPRAFFGQGTRLTVV.